The count of the clone carrying this T cell receptor (beta chain) is one. The authors reverse transcribed all of the isolated RNA, so sequencing captured expressed TCRB transcripts. Generated by immunoSEQ multiplex PCR, the TCRdb table keeps only in-frame clones and is missing some. The data hold over 350,000 clones, with more than 12% observed a single time. These data are taken from a study of beta chain features in type 1 diabetes. With 2 bases removed from V and 0 bases from J, the gap between germline ends came to 8 bases. The CDR3 runs 15 residues. Germline assignment: CDR1 MNHEY and CDR2 SMNVEV (reference sequence).

The receptor comes from a woman between 18 and 29 years old in good health. The sample was naive CD4+ T cells from blood. The rearrangement links TRBV27 to TRBJ1-5; no clear D gene. The CDR3 is CASSLVGYSNQPQHF. DNA for the CDR3: TGTGCCAGCAGTTTAGTCGGTTATAGCAATCAGCCCCAGCATTTT.